One and the same sample provided the 2 T cell receptor beta chains below, sequenced in a study of blood T cells in healthy people across ages. A sample-barcoded 5' primer and a J-beta primer mix were used in a second PCR of roughly 7 to 11 cycles. TCRdb re-called the 5' RACE reads through MiXCR, storing one row per CDR3 protein. Of about 1.5 million distinct CDR3 sequences in the sample, 40% to 50% were seen once. Sequencing used blood. The origin of the receptors is a woman between 18 and 30 years old in good health.

The J gene is TRBJ1-1, the V gene TRBV28; a possible D gene is TRBD1 (6 bases). The V and J ends lost 5 bases and 7 bases respectively, with 20 bases between them. Germline assignment: CDR1 MDHEN and CDR2 SYDVKM. This CDR3 contains 15 residues. This CDR3 is CASSPRRDIIGEAFF. The CDR3 region has the DNA TGTGCCAGCAGTCCCCGCCGGGACATTATTGGTGAAGCTTTCTTT.

With respect to this clonotype: A read error may be the cause here, since a much bigger clone is one base away. The chain combines TRBV10-3 with TRBJ2-7, with TRBD2 as a possible D gene (6 bases). The germline CDR1 and CDR2 sequences are ENHRY and SYGVKD. The CDR3 totals 14 residues. CDR3 bases: TGTGCCAACAGTAAAGGGGACTCAGCCTACGAGCAGTACTTC. It translates to CANSKGDSAYEQYF.